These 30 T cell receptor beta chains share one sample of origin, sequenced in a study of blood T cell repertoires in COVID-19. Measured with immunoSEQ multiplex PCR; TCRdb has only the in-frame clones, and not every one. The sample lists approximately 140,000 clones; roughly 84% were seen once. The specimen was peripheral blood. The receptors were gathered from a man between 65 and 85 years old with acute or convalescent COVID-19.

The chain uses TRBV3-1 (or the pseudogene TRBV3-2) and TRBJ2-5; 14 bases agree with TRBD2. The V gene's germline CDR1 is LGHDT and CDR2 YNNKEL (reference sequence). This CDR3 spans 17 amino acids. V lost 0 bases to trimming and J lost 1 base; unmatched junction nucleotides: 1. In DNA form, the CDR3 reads TGTGCCAGCAGCCAAGAGGGACTAGCGGGGGCCCAAGAGACCCAGTACTTC. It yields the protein CASSQEGLAGAQETQYF.

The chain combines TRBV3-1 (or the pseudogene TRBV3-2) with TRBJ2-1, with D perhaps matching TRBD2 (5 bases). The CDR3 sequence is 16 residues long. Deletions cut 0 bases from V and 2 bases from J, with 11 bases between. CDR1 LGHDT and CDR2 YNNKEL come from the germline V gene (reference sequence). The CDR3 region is CASSQEGERAYNEQFF. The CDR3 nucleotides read TGTGCCAGCAGCCAAGAAGGTGAGAGGGCCTACAATGAGCAGTTCTTC.

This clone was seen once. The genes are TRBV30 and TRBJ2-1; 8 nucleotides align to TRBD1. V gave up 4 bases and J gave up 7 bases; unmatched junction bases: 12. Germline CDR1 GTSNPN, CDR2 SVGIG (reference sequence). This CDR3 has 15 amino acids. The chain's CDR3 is CAWNLGTGGENEQFF. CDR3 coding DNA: TGTGCCTGGAATCTAGGGACAGGAGGTGAAAATGAGCAGTTCTTC. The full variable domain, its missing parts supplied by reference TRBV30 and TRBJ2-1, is SQTIHQWPATLVQPVGSPLSLECTVEGTSNPNLYWYRQAAGRGLQLLFYSVGIGQISSEVPQNLSASRPQDRQFILSSKKLLLSDSGFYLCAWNLGTGGENEQFFGPGTRLTVL.

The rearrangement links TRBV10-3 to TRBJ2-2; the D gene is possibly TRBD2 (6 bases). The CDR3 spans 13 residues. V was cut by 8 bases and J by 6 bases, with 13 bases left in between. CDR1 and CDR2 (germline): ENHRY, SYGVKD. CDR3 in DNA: TGTGCCATCGGGACTGTCCAGGCCGGGGAGCTGTTTTTT. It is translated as CAIGTVQAGELFF.

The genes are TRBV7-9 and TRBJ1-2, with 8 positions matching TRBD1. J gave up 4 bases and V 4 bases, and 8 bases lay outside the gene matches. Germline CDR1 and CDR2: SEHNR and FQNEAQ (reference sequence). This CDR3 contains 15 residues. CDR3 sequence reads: CASSSTLTGGYGYTF. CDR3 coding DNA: TGTGCCAGCAGCTCAACACTTACAGGGGGCTATGGCTACACCTTC.

The CDR3 DNA is TGTGCCAGTAGTATTGAGAGGAACACCGGGGAGCTGTTTTTT. Protein: CASSIERNTGELFF. This chain connects TRBV19 to TRBJ2-2; D uncertain. Germline assignment: CDR1 LNHDA and CDR2 SQIVND (reference sequence). This CDR3 has 14 amino acids. Trimming removed 3 bases at V and 1 base at J, with 6 bases between.

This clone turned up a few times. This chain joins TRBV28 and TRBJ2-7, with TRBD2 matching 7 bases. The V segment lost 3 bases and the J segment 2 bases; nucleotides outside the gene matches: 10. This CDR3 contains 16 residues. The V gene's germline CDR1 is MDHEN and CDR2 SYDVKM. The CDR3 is CASSFQLAVLTYEQYF. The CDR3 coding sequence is TGTGCCAGCAGTTTTCAGCTAGCGGTTTTAACCTACGAGCAGTACTTC.

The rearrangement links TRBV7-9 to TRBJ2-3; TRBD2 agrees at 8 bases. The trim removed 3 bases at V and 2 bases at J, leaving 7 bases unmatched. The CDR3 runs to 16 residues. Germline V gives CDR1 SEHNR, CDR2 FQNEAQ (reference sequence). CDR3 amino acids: CASSFGLAPSTDTQYF. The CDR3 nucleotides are TGTGCCAGCAGCTTCGGACTAGCCCCCTCCACAGATACGCAGTATTTT.

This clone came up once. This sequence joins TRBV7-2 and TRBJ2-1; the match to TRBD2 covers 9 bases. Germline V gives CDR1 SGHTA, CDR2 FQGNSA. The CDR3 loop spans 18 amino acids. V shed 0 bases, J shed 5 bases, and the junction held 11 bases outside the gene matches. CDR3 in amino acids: CASSLALLAGSGNNEQFF. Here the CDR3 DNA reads TGTGCCAGCAGCTTAGCCTTACTAGCGGGCTCCGGCAACAATGAGCAGTTCTTC.

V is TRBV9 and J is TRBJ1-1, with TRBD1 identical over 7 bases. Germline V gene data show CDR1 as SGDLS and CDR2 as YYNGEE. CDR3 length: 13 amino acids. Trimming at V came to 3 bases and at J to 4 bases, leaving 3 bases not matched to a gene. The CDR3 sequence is CASSEGTVTEAFF. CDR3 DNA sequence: TGTGCCAGCAGCGAGGGGACAGTCACTGAAGCTTTCTTT.

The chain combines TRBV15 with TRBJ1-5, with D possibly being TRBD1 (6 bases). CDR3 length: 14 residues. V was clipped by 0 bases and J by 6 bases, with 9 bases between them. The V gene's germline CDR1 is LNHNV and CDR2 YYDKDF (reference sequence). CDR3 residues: CATSRDQGGQPQHF. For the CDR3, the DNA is TGTGCCACCAGCAGAGATCAAGGGGGTCAGCCCCAGCATTTT.

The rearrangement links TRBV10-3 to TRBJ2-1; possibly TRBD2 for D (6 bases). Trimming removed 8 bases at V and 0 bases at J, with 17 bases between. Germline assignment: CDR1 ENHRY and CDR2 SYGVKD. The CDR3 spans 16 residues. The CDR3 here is CAIGLANSHSYNEQFF. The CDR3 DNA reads TGTGCCATCGGGCTAGCGAATTCCCACTCCTACAATGAGCAGTTCTTC.

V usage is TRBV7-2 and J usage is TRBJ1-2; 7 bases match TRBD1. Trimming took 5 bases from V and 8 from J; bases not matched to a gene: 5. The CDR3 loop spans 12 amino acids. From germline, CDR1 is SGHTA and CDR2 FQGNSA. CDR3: CASSPLQGGYTF. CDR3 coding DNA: TGTGCCAGCAGCCCCCTACAGGGGGGCTACACCTTC.

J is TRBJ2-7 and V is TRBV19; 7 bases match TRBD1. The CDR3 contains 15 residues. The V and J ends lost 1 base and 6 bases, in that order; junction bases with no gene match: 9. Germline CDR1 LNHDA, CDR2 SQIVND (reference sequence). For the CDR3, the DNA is TGTGCCAGTAGTATAGGTCTACAGGGGCCTAGCGAGCAGTACTTC. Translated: CASSIGLQGPSEQYF.

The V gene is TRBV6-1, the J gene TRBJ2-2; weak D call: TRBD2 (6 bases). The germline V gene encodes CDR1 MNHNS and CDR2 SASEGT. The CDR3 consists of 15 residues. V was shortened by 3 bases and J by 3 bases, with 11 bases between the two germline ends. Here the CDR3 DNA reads TGTGCCAGCAGTGAGTTGGCGGGATACACCGGGGAGCTGTTTTTT. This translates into CASSELAGYTGELFF.

Written as DNA, the CDR3 is TGTGCCAGCAGCCCCCCAGGGGGCGCCTACGAGCAGTACTTC. As protein: CASSPPGGAYEQYF. The chain has TRBV11-2 and TRBJ2-7; 8 bases align to TRBD1. V dropped 5 bases and J dropped 2; count of bases not matched to a gene: 5. The CDR3 covers 14 residues. Germline V lookup: CDR1 SGHAT, CDR2 FQNNGV.

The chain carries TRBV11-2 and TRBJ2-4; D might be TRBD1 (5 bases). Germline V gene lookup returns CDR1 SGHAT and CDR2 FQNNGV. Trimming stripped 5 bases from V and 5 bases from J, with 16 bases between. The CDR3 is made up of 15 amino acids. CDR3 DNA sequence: TGTGCCAGCAGCCCTCAGGGCAGTGGGCAAAACATTCAGTACTTC. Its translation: CASSPQGSGQNIQYF.

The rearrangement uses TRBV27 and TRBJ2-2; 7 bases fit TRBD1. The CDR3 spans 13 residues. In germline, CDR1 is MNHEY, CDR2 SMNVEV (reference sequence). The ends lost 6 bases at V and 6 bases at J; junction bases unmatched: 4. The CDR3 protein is CASRNRGAGELFF. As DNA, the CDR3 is TGTGCCAGCAGGAACAGGGGTGCCGGGGAGCTGTTTTTT.

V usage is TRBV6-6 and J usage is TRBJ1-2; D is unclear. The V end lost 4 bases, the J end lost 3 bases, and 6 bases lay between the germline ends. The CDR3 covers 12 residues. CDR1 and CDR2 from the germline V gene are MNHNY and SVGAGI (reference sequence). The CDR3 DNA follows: TGTGCCAGCAGTTCCAGTTACTATGGCTACACCTTC. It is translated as CASSSSYYGYTF.

The CDR3 DNA reads as TGTGCCAGCAGCCAAGGACTAGCGGGGGGGCAAGATACGCAGTATTTT. This gives the protein CASSQGLAGGQDTQYF. V gene TRBV5-4 combines with J gene TRBJ2-3; 15 nucleotides line up with TRBD2. The CDR3 consists of 16 residues. Germline V gives CDR1 SGHNT, CDR2 YYREEE (reference sequence). J was trimmed by 5 bases and V by 4 bases; bases with no gene match: 5. Full variable domain (missing parts from reference TRBV5-4 and TRBJ2-3): ETGVTQSPTHLIKTRGQQVTLRCSSQSGHNTVSWYQQALGQGPQFIFQYYREEENGRGNFPPRFSGLQFPNYSSELNVNALELDDSALYLCASSQGLAGGQDTQYFGPGTRLTVL.

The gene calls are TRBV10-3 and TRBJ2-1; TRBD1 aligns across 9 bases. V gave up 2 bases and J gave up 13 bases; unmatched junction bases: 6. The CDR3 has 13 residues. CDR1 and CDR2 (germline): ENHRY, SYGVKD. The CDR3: CAISEVPDRGQFF. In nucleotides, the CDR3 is TGTGCCATCAGTGAGGTCCCGGACAGGGGCCAGTTCTTC.

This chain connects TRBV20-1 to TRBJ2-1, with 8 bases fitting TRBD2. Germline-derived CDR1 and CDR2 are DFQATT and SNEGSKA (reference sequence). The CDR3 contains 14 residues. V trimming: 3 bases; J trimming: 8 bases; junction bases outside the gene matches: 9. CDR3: CSASISGLDYEQFF. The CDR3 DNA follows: TGCAGTGCTAGTATTTCGGGACTAGACTATGAGCAGTTCTTC.

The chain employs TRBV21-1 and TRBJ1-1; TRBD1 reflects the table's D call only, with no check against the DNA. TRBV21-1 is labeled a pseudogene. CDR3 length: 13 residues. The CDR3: CASRDRGNTEAFF. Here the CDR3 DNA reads TGTGCCAGCAGGGACAGGGGTAACACTGAAGCTTTCTTT.

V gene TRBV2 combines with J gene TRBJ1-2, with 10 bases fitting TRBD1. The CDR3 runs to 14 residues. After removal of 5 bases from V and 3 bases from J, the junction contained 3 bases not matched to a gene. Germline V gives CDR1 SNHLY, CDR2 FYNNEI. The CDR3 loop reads CASSLDRGDYGYTF. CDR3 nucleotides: TGTGCCAGCAGTCTGGACAGGGGGGACTATGGCTACACCTTC.

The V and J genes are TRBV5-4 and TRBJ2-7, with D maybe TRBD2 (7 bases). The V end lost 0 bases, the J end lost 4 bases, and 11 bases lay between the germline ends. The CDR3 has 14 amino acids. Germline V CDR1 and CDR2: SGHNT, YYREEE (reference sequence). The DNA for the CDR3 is TGTGCCAGCAGCTTGGCGGGGGGCGCGTACGAGCAGTACTTC. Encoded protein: CASSLAGGAYEQYF.

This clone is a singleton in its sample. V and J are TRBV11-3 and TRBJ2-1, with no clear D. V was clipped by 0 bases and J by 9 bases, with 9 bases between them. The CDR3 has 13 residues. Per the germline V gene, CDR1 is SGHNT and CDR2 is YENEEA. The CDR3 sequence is CASSLDRSLEQFF. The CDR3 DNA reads TGTGCCAGCAGCTTAGACAGGTCCCTTGAGCAGTTCTTC.

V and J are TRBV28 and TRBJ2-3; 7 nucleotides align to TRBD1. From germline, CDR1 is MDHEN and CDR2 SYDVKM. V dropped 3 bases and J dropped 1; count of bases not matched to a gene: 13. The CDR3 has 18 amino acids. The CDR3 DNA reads TGTGCCAGCAGTTTGCACGGAACAGGGGATGAGGGCACAGATACGCAGTATTTT. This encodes CASSLHGTGDEGTDTQYF.

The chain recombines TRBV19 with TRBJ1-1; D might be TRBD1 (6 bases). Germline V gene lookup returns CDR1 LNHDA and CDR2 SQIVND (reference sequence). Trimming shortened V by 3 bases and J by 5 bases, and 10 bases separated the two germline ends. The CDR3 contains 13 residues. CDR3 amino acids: CASSIYRATEAFF. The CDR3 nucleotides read TGTGCCAGTAGTATCTACAGGGCTACTGAAGCTTTCTTT.

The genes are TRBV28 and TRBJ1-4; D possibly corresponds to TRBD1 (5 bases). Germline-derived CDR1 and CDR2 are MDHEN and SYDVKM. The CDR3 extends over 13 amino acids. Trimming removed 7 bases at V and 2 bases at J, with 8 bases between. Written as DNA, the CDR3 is TGTGCCAGCATCGGGGGTACTAATGAAAAACTGTTTTTT. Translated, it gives CASIGGTNEKLFF.

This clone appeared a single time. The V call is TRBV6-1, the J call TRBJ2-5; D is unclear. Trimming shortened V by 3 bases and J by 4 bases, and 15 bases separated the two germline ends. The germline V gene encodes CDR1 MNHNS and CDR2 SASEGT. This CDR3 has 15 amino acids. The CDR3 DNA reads TGTGCCAGCAGTGAGCTGTCCCGCGTTGGAGAGACCCAGTACTTC. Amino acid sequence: CASSELSRVGETQYF.